This T cell receptor beta chain was documented in a study of T cells in Graves' hyperthyroidism and ophthalmopathy. Trimming took 3 bases from V and 5 from J, leaving 16 bases between them. There are 15 residues in the CDR3. CDR1 and CDR2 (germline): MDHEN, SYDVKM. This clonotype has ten or more counts. Authors of the study amplified TCR beta CDR3 regions from RNA transcripts. An initial round of RT-PCR targeting the TCR CDR3 relied on the HTBI primer set. TCRdb independently ran MiXCR on the multiplex PCR reads; one entry per CDR3 protein. The sample lists about 420,000 distinct CDR3 sequences, roughly 15% occurring once.

The source is a woman under 30 with Graves' hyperthyroidism. Sequencing was performed on blood. This chain connects TRBV28 to TRBJ1-1; the D gene is possibly TRBD1 (6 bases). The chain's CDR3 is CASSFRGAGNTEAFF. As DNA, the CDR3 is TGTGCCAGCAGTTTTCGGGGGGCAGGAAATACTGAAGCTTTCTTT.